Sequencing of this T cell receptor beta chain was carried out in a study of blood T cell repertoires in COVID-19 (dated by TCRdb to 2018 to 2020). At the level of the whole study: Samples from collaborators originated in the United States, Italy and Spain and spanned both the acute and convalescent phases of COVID-19. The prospective study material was composed of cDNA or gDNA derived from T cells, B-cell-depleted T cells, or PBMCs. Subjects who had been exposed to COVID-19, were actively infected with it, or had recovered from it provided the deeply sampled blood TCRbeta repertoires that made up the dataset. The repertoires were made available in a free public database intended to serve as a resource for research on the immune response to SARS-CoV-2. Samples were obtained from the ongoing ImmuneRACE study (first 160 participants) and from over 1,000 subjects provided by 6 global collaborators. A de-identified subject ID, COVID-19 status, age in years and sex were almost always included in the sample metadata. Where available, HLA class I and class II types were taken from metadata supplied by the sample provider and were not determined by assay-based typing.

In regard to this clone: What this receptor recognizes is not known. One base away there is no much larger clone; base qualities are not given.

The immunoSEQ Assay, a bias-controlled multiplex PCR, was used to amplify TCRbeta CDR3 regions from genomic DNA. The original methods were these. The number of nucleated cells in each sample was estimated by amplification of reference gene primers within the assay. To quantify the absolute abundance of each unique TCRbeta CDR3 rearrangement, sequence reads were collapsed and filtered. Productive Simpson clonality was computed per sample as the square root of Simpson's diversity index over productive rearrangements. TCRdb carries this immuneACCESS record with in-frame sequences only. Its versions omit some clonotypes, under half of them owing to an unresolved V gene in the studies checked, with the rest unexplained. The V and J calls and clone size were taken over from that table, and D and trimming were inferred from the DNA. The table for this sample lists about 160,000 clones; about 88% of them were counted only once. The top ten constitute around 8.1% of the sample.

The paper as a whole reports these results and caveats: How much clinical and demographic metadata was included differed by source and by participant, and the metadata was provided uncurated.

Clipping removes 1 base from V and 6 bases from J, with 11 as the unmatched junction base count. Sequences LNHDA (CDR1) and SQIVND (CDR2) are obtained from the germline V gene (reference sequence). The CDR3, from cysteine to phenylalanine, totals 17 residues. Just the 51-base CDR3 DNA is kept, in frame starting at base 1. In Seattle, one collaborating source enrolled patients while the infection was active and tracked those patients longitudinally over the course of disease. Collaborating institutions collected whole blood in K2EDTA tubes following their own protocols. For TCRbeta analysis, collaborators shipped samples in one of three forms: frozen whole blood, isolated PBMCs, or DNA extracted from either of those sample types.

The sequenced material came from peripheral blood. This TCR was recovered from a woman aged 55-70 years with COVID-19, enrolled during active disease. The chain is assembled from TRBV19 and TRBJ2-3, and TRBD2 aligns with 9 junction nucleotides. CDR3 sequence: CASSIVLGSGSIDTQYF. The DNA sequence is given as TGTGCCAGTAGTATAGTCCTGGGTAGCGGGAGTATCGATACGCAGTATTTT.